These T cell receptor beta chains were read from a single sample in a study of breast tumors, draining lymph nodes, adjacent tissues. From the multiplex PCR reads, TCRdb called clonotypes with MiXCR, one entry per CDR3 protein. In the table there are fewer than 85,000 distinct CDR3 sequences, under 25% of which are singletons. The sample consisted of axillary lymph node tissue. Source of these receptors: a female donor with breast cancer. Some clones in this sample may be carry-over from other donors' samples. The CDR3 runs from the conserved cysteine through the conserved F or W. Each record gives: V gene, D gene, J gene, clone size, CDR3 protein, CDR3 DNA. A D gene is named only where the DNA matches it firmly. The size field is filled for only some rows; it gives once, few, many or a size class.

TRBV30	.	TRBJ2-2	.	CACNWVNTGELFF	TGTGCCTGTAACTGGGTGAACACCGGGGAGCTGTTTTTT
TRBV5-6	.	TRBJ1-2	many	CASSWEVGIGGPTF	TGTGCCAGCAGCTGGGAGGTCGGAATTGGGGGTCCCACCTTC
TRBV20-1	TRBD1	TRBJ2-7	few	CSAKPGQGLYEQHF	TGCAGTGCTAAACCGGGACAGGGTCTATACGAGCAGCACTTC
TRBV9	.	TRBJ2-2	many	CASSPMGQGSGELFF	TGTGCCAGCAGCCCTATGGGGCAGGGGAGCGGGGAGCTGTTTTTT
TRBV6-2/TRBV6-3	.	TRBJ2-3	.	CASSLTNTQYF	TGTGCCAGCAGCCTCACAAATACGCAGTATTTT
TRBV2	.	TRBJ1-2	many	CASSVETGNYGYTF	TGTGCCAGCAGTGTTGAGACGGGGAACTATGGCTACACCTTC
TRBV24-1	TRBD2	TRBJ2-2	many	CATEVGTRSPGELFF	TGTGCCACCGAAGTCGGGACTAGATCCCCCGGGGAGCTGTTTTTT
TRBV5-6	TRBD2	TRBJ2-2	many	CASSWGTMTGELFF	TGTGCCAGCAGTTGGGGGACTATGACCGGGGAGCTGTTTTTT
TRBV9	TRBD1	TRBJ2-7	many	CASSPDRGPYEQYF	TGTGCCAGCAGCCCGGACAGGGGGCCCTACGAGCAGTACTTC
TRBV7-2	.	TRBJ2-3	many	CASSLAQWDTQYF	TGTGCCAGCAGCTTAGCGCAGTGGGATACGCAGTATTTT
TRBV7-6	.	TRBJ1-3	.	CASSLGPISGNTIYF	TGTGCCAGCAGCTTAGGACCGATCTCTGGAAACACCATATATTTT
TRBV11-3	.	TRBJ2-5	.	CASSLGGETQHF	TGTGCCAGCAGCTTGGGAGGAGAGACCCAGCACTTC
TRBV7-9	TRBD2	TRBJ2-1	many	CASSSGLAGYNEQFF	TGTGCCAGCAGCTCTGGACTAGCGGGCTACAATGAGCAGTTCTTC
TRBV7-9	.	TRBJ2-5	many	CASSLGSTSQETQYF	TGTGCCAGCAGCTTAGGGTCTACTTCCCAAGAGACCCAGTACTTC
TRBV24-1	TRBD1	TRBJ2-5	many	CATSDAAGQGAETQYF	TGTGCCACCAGTGATGCCGCTGGACAGGGGGCGGAGACCCAGTACTTC
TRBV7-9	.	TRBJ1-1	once	CASSLGQANTEAFF	TGTGCCAGCAGCTTAGGGCAGGCAAACACTGAAGCTTTCTTT
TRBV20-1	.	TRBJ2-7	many	CSARDLGYEQYF	TGCAGTGCTAGAGATCTAGGCTACGAGCAGTACTTC
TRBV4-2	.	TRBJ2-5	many	CASSQDQETQYF	TGTGCCAGCAGCCAAGACCAAGAGACCCAGTACTTC
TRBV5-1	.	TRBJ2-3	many	CASSLDARVGDTQYF	TGCGCCAGCAGCTTGGACGCCCGTGTGGGAGATACGCAGTATTTT
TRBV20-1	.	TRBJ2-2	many	CSASPPGGMVAGELFF	TGCAGTGCTAGTCCCCCCGGCGGGATGGTGGCCGGGGAGCTGTTTTTT
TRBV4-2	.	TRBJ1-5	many	CASSQDRRVNQPQHF	TGTGCCAGCAGCCAAGATCGTAGGGTTAATCAGCCCCAGCATTTT